The 22 T cell receptor beta chains presented below share a single source sample, sequenced in a study of Graves' ophthalmopathy and Graves' hyperthyroidism. RNA transcripts were the template, and TCR beta CDR3 regions were amplified from them. The first-round RT-PCR employed HTBI primers together with the Qiagen OneStep RT-PCR kit. A multiplex PCR was then performed as the second round. One entry per CDR3 protein, called by TCRdb with MiXCR from the multiplex PCR reads. Here the sample spans 340,000 or so distinct CDR3 sequences, 17% being singletons. The sequencing sample was made of peripheral blood. The source of these receptors is an adult man with Graves' ophthalmopathy.

There are many counts of this clonotype. The chain is built from TRBV28 and TRBJ1-5, with 7 nucleotides matching TRBD1. After removal of 6 bases from V and 6 bases from J, the junction contained 11 bases not matched to a gene. The germline V gene has CDR1 MDHEN and CDR2 SYDVKM. This CDR3 comprises 15 residues. The CDR3 spells CASSYRGRDGQPQHF. For the CDR3, the DNA is TGTGCCAGCAGCTACAGGGGACGGGACGGTCAGCCCCAGCATTTT.

In this sample, this clonotype turned up many times. This rearrangement joins TRBV5-6 to TRBJ1-6; D unclear. The V gene's germline CDR1 is SGHDT and CDR2 YYEEEE. Deletions cut 4 bases from V and 7 bases from J, with 15 bases between. There are 15 residues in the CDR3. For the CDR3, the DNA is TGTGCCAGCAGCCCTGATGTGGGAGCGAATTCACCCCTCCACTTT. Amino acid sequence: CASSPDVGANSPLHF.

At least ten counts were recorded for this clonotype. This chain connects TRBV20-1 to TRBJ2-7, with 7 bases matching TRBD2. This CDR3 is built from 14 residues. Germline CDR1 reads DFQATT; CDR2 reads SNEGSKA (reference sequence). The V gene end was trimmed by 3 bases and the J gene end by 5 bases; junction bases not matched to a gene: 10. The CDR3 spells CSASPRGSDDEQYF. The CDR3 DNA sequence: TGCAGTGCTAGTCCTCGCGGGAGCGACGACGAGCAGTACTTC.

This clonotype was found many times. The gene calls are TRBV18 and TRBJ1-6; D remains unclear. This CDR3 has 14 residues. V was trimmed by 4 bases and J by 7 bases, leaving 11 bases between them. The V gene's germline CDR1 is KGHSH and CDR2 LQKENI. CDR3 nucleotides: TGTGCCAGCTCACAAGCCGATCACAATTCACCCCTCCACTTT. The encoded protein is CASSQADHNSPLHF.

This clonotype was found a few times. Here the CDR3 reads CATSLAGVKTQYF. CDR3 in DNA: TGTGCCACCAGCCTAGCGGGGGTGAAGACCCAGTACTTC. The V call is TRBV15, the J call TRBJ2-5, with 10 bases lining up with TRBD2. Germline assignment: CDR1 LNHNV and CDR2 YYDKDF (reference sequence). The V segment lost 5 bases and the J segment 6 bases; nucleotides outside the gene matches: 3. This CDR3 contains 13 residues.

The CDR3 DNA is TGTGCCTGGAGTCGGGGGGCATGGACTGAAGCTTTCTTT. Translated: CAWSRGAWTEAFF. This chain connects TRBV30 to TRBJ1-1; D may be TRBD1 (6 bases). Germline CDR1 GTSNPN, CDR2 SVGIG (reference sequence). Trimming removed 2 bases from V and 5 bases from J, with 12 bases in between. This CDR3 has 13 amino acids. Variable domain in full (rest from reference TRBV30 and TRBJ1-1): SQTIHQWPATLVQPVGSPLSLECTVEGTSNPNLYWYRQAAGRGLQLLFYSVGIGQISSEVPQNLSASRPQDRQFILSSKKLLLSDSGFYLCAWSRGAWTEAFFGQGTRLTVV.

This clonotype was detected many times. The V and J genes are TRBV12-3 or TRBV12-4 and TRBJ2-5; a weak D match, TRBD1 (6 bases). This CDR3 is 14 amino acids long. V lost 5 bases and J lost 3, with 13 bases in between. CDR3 bases: TGTGCCAGCAGTCCGAGGACAGCTAAAGAGACCCAGTACTTC. The encoded protein is CASSPRTAKETQYF.

This chain links TRBV28 with TRBJ2-5, with TRBD2 identical over 13 bases. This CDR3 has 16 amino acids. CDR1 and CDR2 from the germline V gene are MDHEN and SYDVKM. The V and J ends lost 6 bases and 4 bases, in that order; junction bases with no gene match: 8. The DNA for the CDR3 is TGTGCCAGCAGCCCTACTAGCGGGAGGGCCGGAGAGACCCAGTACTTC. This sequence encodes CASSPTSGRAGETQYF.

This clonotype was seen more than once but under ten times. This sequence joins TRBV30 and TRBJ2-5, with D possibly matching TRBD1 (7 bases). This CDR3 is 15 amino acids long. Germline CDR1 reads GTSNPN; CDR2 reads SVGIG (reference sequence). Trimming took 2 bases from V and 4 from J, leaving 17 bases between them. CDR3 nucleotide sequence: TGTGCCTGGAGTCGGCGGCAGGGGGGAGGAGAGACCCAGTACTTC. It is translated as CAWSRRQGGGETQYF. Supplemented by reference TRBV30 and TRBJ2-5, the full variable domain reads SQTIHQWPATLVQPVGSPLSLECTVEGTSNPNLYWYRQAAGRGLQLLFYSVGIGQISSEVPQNLSASRPQDRQFILSSKKLLLSDSGFYLCAWSRRQGGGETQYFGPGTRLLVL.

In this sample, this clonotype turned up many times. The chain employs TRBV20-1 and TRBJ2-7, with 7 positions matching TRBD2. The CDR3 runs to 16 residues. Germline CDR1 and CDR2: DFQATT and SNEGSKA (reference sequence). V gave up 0 bases and J gave up 7 bases; unmatched junction bases: 15. In DNA, the CDR3 is TGCAGTGCTAGAGAATACGGCGGGAGCAGTCTGATAGAGCAGTACTTC. Residues: CSAREYGGSSLIEQYF.

This clonotype has a count of ten or more. This sequence joins TRBV20-1 and TRBJ1-2, with a tentative D call TRBD1 (5 bases). Germline V gene lookup returns CDR1 DFQATT and CDR2 SNEGSKA (reference sequence). The ends were cut back, 0 bases at V and 8 bases at J, with 10 bases in the middle. The CDR3 loop spans 12 amino acids. In DNA form, the CDR3 reads TGCAGTGCTAGAGATCAAGGGGTGGGCTACACCTTC. This encodes CSARDQGVGYTF.

This clonotype was counted many times. The chain links TRBV28 to TRBJ2-7, with D hard to call. Trimming took 4 bases from V and 1 from J, leaving 17 bases between them. Germline CDR1 MDHEN, CDR2 SYDVKM. This CDR3 is built from 16 residues. CDR3 DNA: TGTGCCAGCAGTTCGTCCGGAGACCGTGGATCCTACGAGCAGTACTTC. Its protein product is CASSSSGDRGSYEQYF.

This clonotype was counted ten times or more. The V and J genes are TRBV5-1 and TRBJ2-4, with D possibly TRBD1 on 5 matching bases. The CDR3 contains 15 residues. V was trimmed by 0 bases and J by 0 bases, leaving 7 bases between them. Germline V gene lookup returns CDR1 SGHRS and CDR2 YFSETQ. Here the CDR3 reads CASSLGQGAKNIQYF. DNA for the CDR3: TGCGCCAGCAGCTTGGGGCAGGGAGCCAAAAACATTCAGTACTTC. The whole variable domain, remainder taken from reference TRBV5-1 and TRBJ2-4, is KAGVTQTPRYLIKTRGQQVTLSCSPISGHRSVSWYQQTPGQGLQFLFEYFSETQRNKGNFPGRFSGRQFSNSRSEMNVSTLELGDSALYLCASSLGQGAKNIQYFGAGTRLSVL.

This clonotype was observed a single time. The genes are TRBV7-3 and TRBJ2-5; D is tentatively TRBD1 or TRBD2 (6 bases each). CDR3 length: 15 amino acids. V gave up 1 base and J gave up 2 bases, with 11 bases separating them. The germline CDR1 and CDR2 sequences are SGHTA and FQGTGA. CDR3 bases: TGTGCCAGCAGCTTAAAAGGGGGGCGACAAGAGACCCAGTACTTC. This codes for CASSLKGGRQETQYF.

This clonotype was observed at least ten times. This chain joins TRBV3-1 and TRBJ2-7; 11 bases map to TRBD1. The germline V gene has CDR1 LGHDT and CDR2 YNNKEL (reference sequence). The CDR3 has 16 amino acids. Trimming at V came to 4 bases and at J to 6 bases, leaving 11 bases not matched to a gene. In nucleotides, the CDR3 is TGTGCCAGCAGCCGTGGGCAAGGACAGGGGGCGGCCGAGCAGTACTTC. Its translation is CASSRGQGQGAAEQYF.

This clonotype was seen repeatedly, ten times or more. The chain employs TRBV18 and TRBJ2-7, with D maybe TRBD2 (5 bases). CDR3 size: 14 residues. With 3 bases removed from V and 0 bases from J, the gap between germline ends came to 9 bases. Germline loops: CDR1 KGHSH, CDR2 LQKENI. CDR3 amino acids: CASSPDRGSYEQYF. CDR3 sequence (DNA): TGTGCCAGCTCACCGGACCGGGGCTCCTACGAGCAGTACTTC.

This clonotype has only one observation. The rearrangement joins TRBV18 to TRBJ2-6; D call uncertain. Germline lookup yields CDR1 KGHSH and CDR2 LQKENI. The V and J ends lost 4 bases and 0 bases respectively, with 7 bases between them. There are 15 residues in the CDR3. For the CDR3, the DNA is TGTGCCAGCTCACGTCCGCTCTCTGGGGCCAACGTCCTGACTTTC. Translating it yields CASSRPLSGANVLTF.

This clonotype has at least ten counts. The rearrangement uses TRBV20-1 and TRBJ2-2; 12 bases agree with TRBD2. Germline V gene lookup returns CDR1 DFQATT and CDR2 SNEGSKA (reference sequence). The CDR3 loop spans 17 amino acids. Germline trimming cut 2 bases from V and 6 bases from J; bases unmatched to any gene: 10. For the CDR3, the DNA is TGCAGTGCTAGAAGGCTAGCGGGAGGGCCGGGCGCCGGGGAGCTGTTTTTT. It translates to CSARRLAGGPGAGELFF.

This clonotype was observed at least ten times. The gene calls are TRBV12-3 or TRBV12-4 and TRBJ1-2; tentatively, D is TRBD1 (5 bases). The CDR3 loop spans 16 amino acids. V was shortened by 7 bases and J by 2 bases, with 20 bases between the two germline ends. The CDR3, as DNA: TGTGCCAGCACCTCAGGTCCAGGGCCGGGGAACTATGGCTACACCTTC. Its protein is CASTSGPGPGNYGYTF.

This clonotype showed up just a few times. This chain links TRBV7-6 with TRBJ2-5; no firm D call. CDR1 and CDR2 (germline): SGHVS, FNYEAQ. The V end was cut by 3 bases, the J end by 10 bases, with 9 bases between. The CDR3 runs to 11 residues. The CDR3 bases are TGTGCCAGCAGCTTCGCCCTGGACCAGTACTTC. Amino acid sequence: CASSFALDQYF.

This clonotype was observed many times. The V gene is TRBV3-1, the J gene TRBJ1-1; no definite D call. The CDR3 loop spans 13 amino acids. Trimming removed 1 base from V and 0 bases from J, with 3 bases in between. CDR1 and CDR2 (germline): LGHDT, YNNKEL (reference sequence). In DNA form, the CDR3 reads TGTGCCAGCAGCCAAGTCTTGAACACTGAAGCTTTCTTT. This gives the protein CASSQVLNTEAFF.

This clonotype has at least ten counts. The chain has TRBV19 and TRBJ2-2, with 10 positions matching TRBD2. Germline values: CDR1 LNHDA, CDR2 SQIVND (reference sequence). J was trimmed by 2 bases and V by 5 bases; bases with no gene match: 5. CDR3 size: 16 residues. The CDR3, as DNA: TGTGCCAGTAGTGTGAGCGGGGGGGCCAACACCGGGGAGCTGTTTTTT. Amino acid sequence: CASSVSGGANTGELFF.